The TCR beta chain described here comes from a study of tumor-infiltrating lymphocytes in primary liver carcinoma. In the study overall: By surgical resection, the patients were treated for their primary liver carcinoma. Patients included men and women of 30 to 69 years.

Synthesis of TCR beta cDNA was carried out from about 0.55 ug total RNA with a constant-region primer. Three rounds of nested multiplex PCR with slightly modified ARM-PCR produced TCR beta libraries. TCRdb fed the multiplex PCR reads into MiXCR, producing one record per CDR3 protein. Of 300,000 to 400,000 distinct CDR3 sequences in the sample, 65% were seen once. It was unsorted whole blood that yielded blood RNA, and germline DNA was also extracted. This clonotype was counted many times. The TCR comes from a man aged 35 to 55 with primary liver carcinoma and hepatitis B virus infection. The sequenced sample consisted of peripheral blood.

CDR3 nucleotide sequence: TGTGCCAGCAGCTTAGACCCCGGACCCGAGACCGGGGAGCTGTTTTTT. It translates to CASSLDPGPETGELFF. The rearrangement uses TRBV11-2 and TRBJ2-2; D call uncertain. The CDR3 extends over 16 amino acids. V lost 0 bases and J lost 5, with 13 bases in between. CDR1 and CDR2 (germline): SGHAT, FQNNGV.